This T cell receptor beta chain was sequenced for a study of memory CD4+ T cells and cytomegalovirus serostatus. Looking at the study overall: Donors were healthy Belgian adults, under 10 CMV seropositive and 20 to 25 seronegative. Study-wide points: Each of 55 to 80 CMV-associated TCRbeta sequences occurred in one to five individuals.

Profiling relied on immunoSEQ multiplex PCR, and the TCRdb table lists in-frame clones only, not all of them. The sample includes 50,000 to 60,000 clones, 82% of them seen just once. Points on this clone: The target antigen is unknown.

The sort gate was single viable CD3+CD4+CD8-CD45RO+ cells for memory CD4+ T cells. Positive selection with CD4 microbeads enriched total CD4+ T cells. V gave up 0 bases and J gave up 4 bases, with 9 bases separating them. The CDR3 has 14 amino acids. Germline-derived CDR1 and CDR2 are LGHNA and YNFKEQ. This TCR derives from an adult in good health and CMV-seronegative. V gene TRBV4-2 combines with J gene TRBJ1-2; D may be TRBD1 (5 bases). The source material was memory CD4+ T cells from blood. The CDR3 spells CASSQEGVSYGYTF. The DNA of the CDR3 is TGTGCCAGCAGCCAAGAAGGGGTGAGCTATGGCTACACCTTC.